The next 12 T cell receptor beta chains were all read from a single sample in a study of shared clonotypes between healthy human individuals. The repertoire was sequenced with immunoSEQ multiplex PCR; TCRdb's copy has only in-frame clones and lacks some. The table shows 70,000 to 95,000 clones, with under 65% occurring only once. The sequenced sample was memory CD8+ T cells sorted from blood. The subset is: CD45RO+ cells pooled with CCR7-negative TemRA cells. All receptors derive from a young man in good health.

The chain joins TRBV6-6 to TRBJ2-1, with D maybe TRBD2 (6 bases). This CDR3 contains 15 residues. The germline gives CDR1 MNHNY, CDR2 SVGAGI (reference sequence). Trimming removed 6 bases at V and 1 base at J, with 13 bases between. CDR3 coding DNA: TGTGCCAGCAGGCACGGGAGTGGTTCCTACAATGAGCAGTTCTTC. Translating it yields CASRHGSGSYNEQFF.

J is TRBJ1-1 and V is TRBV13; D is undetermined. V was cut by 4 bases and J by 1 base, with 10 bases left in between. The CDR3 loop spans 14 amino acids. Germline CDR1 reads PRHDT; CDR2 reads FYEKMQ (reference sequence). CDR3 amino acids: CASSSAGENTEAFF. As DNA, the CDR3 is TGTGCCAGCAGCTCCGCCGGGGAGAACACTGAAGCTTTCTTT.

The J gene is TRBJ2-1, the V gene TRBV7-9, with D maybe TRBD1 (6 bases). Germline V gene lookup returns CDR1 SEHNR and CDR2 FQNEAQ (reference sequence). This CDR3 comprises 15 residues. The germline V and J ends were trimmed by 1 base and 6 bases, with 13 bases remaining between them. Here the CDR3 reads CASSLGQGTFNEQFF. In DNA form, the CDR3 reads TGTGCCAGCAGCTTAGGCCAGGGGACCTTCAATGAGCAGTTCTTC.

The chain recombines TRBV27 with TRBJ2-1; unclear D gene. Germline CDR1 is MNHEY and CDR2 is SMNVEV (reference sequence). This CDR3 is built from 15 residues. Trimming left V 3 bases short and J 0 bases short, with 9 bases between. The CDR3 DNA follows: TGTGCCAGCAGTTTCTTGGCGAGCTCCTACAATGAGCAGTTCTTC. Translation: CASSFLASSYNEQFF.

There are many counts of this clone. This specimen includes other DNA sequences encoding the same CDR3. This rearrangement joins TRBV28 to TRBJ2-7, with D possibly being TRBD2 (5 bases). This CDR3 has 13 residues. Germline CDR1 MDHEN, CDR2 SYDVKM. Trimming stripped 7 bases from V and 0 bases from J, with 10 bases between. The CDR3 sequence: CASTTGTSYEQYF. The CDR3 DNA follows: TGTGCCAGCACCACGGGAACCTCCTACGAGCAGTACTTC.

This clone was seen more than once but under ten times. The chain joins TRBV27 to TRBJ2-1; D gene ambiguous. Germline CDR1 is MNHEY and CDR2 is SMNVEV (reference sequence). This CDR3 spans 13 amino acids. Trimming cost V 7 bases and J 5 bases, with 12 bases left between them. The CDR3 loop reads CASNSGNHNEQFF. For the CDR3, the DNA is TGTGCCAGCAACTCTGGGAACCACAATGAGCAGTTCTTC.

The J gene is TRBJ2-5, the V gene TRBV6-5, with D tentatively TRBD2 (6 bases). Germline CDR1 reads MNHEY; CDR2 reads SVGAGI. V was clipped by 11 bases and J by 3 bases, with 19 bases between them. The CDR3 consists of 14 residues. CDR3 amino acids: CAAKTPRREETQYF. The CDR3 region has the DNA TGTGCCGCCAAGACTCCCAGGAGGGAAGAGACCCAGTACTTC.

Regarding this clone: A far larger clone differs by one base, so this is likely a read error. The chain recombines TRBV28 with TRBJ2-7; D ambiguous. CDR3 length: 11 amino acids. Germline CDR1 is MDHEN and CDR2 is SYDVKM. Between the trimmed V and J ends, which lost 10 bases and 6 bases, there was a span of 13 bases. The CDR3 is CANTRAAEQYF. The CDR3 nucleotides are TGTGCCAACACCCGTGCAGCCGAGCAGTACTTC. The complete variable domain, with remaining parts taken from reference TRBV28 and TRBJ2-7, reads DVKVTQSSRYLVKRTGEKVFLECVQDMDHENMFWYRQDPGLGLRLIYFSYDVKMKEKGDIPEGYSVSREKKERFSLILESASTNQTSMYLCANTRAAEQYFGPGTRLTVT.

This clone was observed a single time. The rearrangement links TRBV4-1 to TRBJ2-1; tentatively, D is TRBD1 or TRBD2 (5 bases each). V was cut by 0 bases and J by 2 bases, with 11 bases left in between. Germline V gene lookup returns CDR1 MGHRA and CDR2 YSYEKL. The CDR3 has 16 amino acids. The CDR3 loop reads CASSQEWGRPYNEQFF. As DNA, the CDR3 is TGCGCCAGCAGCCAAGAATGGGGGAGACCCTACAATGAGCAGTTCTTC.

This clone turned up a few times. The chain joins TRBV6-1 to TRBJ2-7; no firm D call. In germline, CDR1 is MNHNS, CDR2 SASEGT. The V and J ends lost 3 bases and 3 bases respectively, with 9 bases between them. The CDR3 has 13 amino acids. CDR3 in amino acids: CASSDFHNYEQYF. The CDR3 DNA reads TGTGCCAGCAGTGATTTTCATAACTACGAGCAGTACTTC.

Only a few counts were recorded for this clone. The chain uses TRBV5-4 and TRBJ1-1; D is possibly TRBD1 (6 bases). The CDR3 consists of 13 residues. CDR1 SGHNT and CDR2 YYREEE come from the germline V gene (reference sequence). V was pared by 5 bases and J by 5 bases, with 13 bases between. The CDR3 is CASRSQGRTEAFF. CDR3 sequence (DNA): TGTGCCAGCAGGTCTCAGGGGCGGACTGAAGCTTTCTTT.

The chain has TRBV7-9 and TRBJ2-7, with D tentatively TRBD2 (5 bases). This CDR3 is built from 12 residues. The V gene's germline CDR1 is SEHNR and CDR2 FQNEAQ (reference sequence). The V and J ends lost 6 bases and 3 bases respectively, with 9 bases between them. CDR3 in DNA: TGTGCCAGCAGTTATGAGGGCTACGAGCAGTACTTC. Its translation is CASSYEGYEQYF.